One TCR beta chain is described in this entry. Its antigen is as yet unknown. V gave up 0 bases and J gave up 8 bases, with 12 bases separating them. CDR1 DFQATT and CDR2 SNEGSKA come from the germline V gene (reference sequence). The CDR3 has 13 amino acids. The authors built TCR beta libraries using iRepertoire HTBI primers and Arm-PCR of CDR3 regions. MiXCR was run by TCRdb on the multiplex PCR reads, yielding one entry per CDR3 protein. The repertoire has approximately 400,000 distinct CDR3 sequences, 12% of them found once; the top ten carry under 20%. This specimen comes from a study of regulatory T cells in long-lasting Graves disease. Turning to the study itself: For under 3 months, newly diagnosed Graves' patients had been taking antithyroid drugs. Study-level points and caveats: The number of shared public clonotypes was higher in persistent patients (approximately 3,000) than new patients (966).

Sample time point: newly diagnosed GD, antithyroid drugs for less than 3 months. The TCR library was made from RNA extracted from PBMCs. A further study also used this sample, focusing on T cells in Graves' hyperthyroidism and ophthalmopathy. That report adds: HTBI primers were the set used in a first-round RT-PCR of the TCR CDR3.

The sequence was obtained from a woman aged 18-29 years with Graves disease. The chain employs TRBV20-1 and TRBJ2-3; D call uncertain. Sequenced here: peripheral blood mononuclear cells (PBMCs), sampled at new diagnosis, from a patient treated with antithyroid drugs. The CDR3 is CSARDSWRGTQYF. The CDR3 DNA reads as TGCAGTGCTAGAGATTCATGGCGCGGTACGCAGTATTTT.